The 10 T cell receptor beta chains given below trace back to one sample, sequenced in a study of T cells after yellow fever vaccination. MiXCR, applied by TCRdb to the 5' RACE reads, yields one record per CDR3 protein. The repertoire has around 300,000 distinct CDR3 sequences, over 3.5% of them found once; the top ten carry around 23%. The sequencing here drew on PBMCs, taken 5 days after the yellow fever booster vaccination. Receptor source: a man between 18 and 35 years old who received the YFV17D yellow fever vaccine.

The chain carries TRBV7-2 and TRBJ2-3; 7 bases line up with TRBD1. Germline V gene data show CDR1 as SGHTA and CDR2 as FQGNSA. V dropped 2 bases and J dropped 3; count of bases not matched to a gene: 5. This CDR3 has 15 residues. The CDR3 reads CASSLMGQPTDTQYF. DNA for the CDR3: TGTGCCAGCAGCTTAATGGGACAGCCTACAGATACGCAGTATTTT.

This clonotype was recorded at least ten times. The rearrangement joins TRBV27 to TRBJ2-4, with D possibly matching TRBD1 (6 bases). Germline values: CDR1 MNHEY, CDR2 SMNVEV (reference sequence). Trimming shortened V by 6 bases and J by 2 bases, and 17 bases separated the two germline ends. The CDR3 runs to 16 residues. The CDR3 DNA follows: TGTGCCAGCAGATATACAGGGTTGTATTCCAAAAACATTCAGTACTTC. It is translated as CASRYTGLYSKNIQYF.

This clonotype was observed a few times. V gene TRBV6-5 combines with J gene TRBJ2-2; D is unresolved. V was trimmed by 4 bases and J by 7 bases, leaving 10 bases between them. Germline assignment: CDR1 MNHEY and CDR2 SVGAGI. CDR3 size: 13 residues. CDR3 in amino acids: CASSFGNHGELFF. CDR3 nucleotide sequence: TGTGCCAGCAGTTTTGGGAATCACGGGGAGCTGTTTTTT.

This clonotype has a count of ten or more. The V and J genes are TRBV5-1 and TRBJ2-1, with a possible D match to TRBD1 (6 bases). The germline V and J ends were trimmed by 2 bases and 8 bases, with 14 bases remaining between them. Germline CDR1 is SGHRS and CDR2 is YFSETQ. This CDR3 spans 14 amino acids. The CDR3 spells CASSLMGAYDEQFF. The CDR3 DNA reads as TGCGCCAGCAGCTTAATGGGGGCTTACGATGAGCAGTTCTTC.

The chain recombines TRBV7-9 with TRBJ2-1, with D perhaps matching TRBD2 (6 bases). V was cut by 3 bases and J by 4 bases, with 13 bases left in between. Germline V lookup: CDR1 SEHNR, CDR2 FQNEAQ (reference sequence). The CDR3 spans 15 residues. The CDR3 loop is CASSFASGLYNEQFF. CDR3 nucleotides: TGTGCCAGCAGCTTTGCATCAGGACTATACAATGAGCAGTTCTTC.

The chain combines TRBV7-9 with TRBJ1-5, with 8 bases identical to TRBD1. The CDR3 is 12 amino acids. The germline gives CDR1 SEHNR, CDR2 FQNEAQ (reference sequence). V was clipped by 5 bases and J by 9 bases; unmatched bases: 3. The CDR3 reads CASSATGGPQHF. The CDR3 nucleotides are TGTGCCAGCAGCGCCACAGGGGGGCCCCAGCATTTT.

This clonotype was detected ten times or more. V and J are TRBV20-1 and TRBJ2-2, with TRBD1 matching 11 bases. CDR1 DFQATT and CDR2 SNEGSKA come from the germline V gene (reference sequence). This CDR3 has 17 amino acids. After removal of 4 bases from V and 0 bases from J, the junction contained 7 bases not matched to a gene. CDR3 residues: CSAKGQGASSNTGELFF. The CDR3 DNA reads as TGCAGTGCTAAAGGACAGGGGGCCTCTTCGAACACCGGGGAGCTGTTTTTT.

The rearrangement joins TRBV20-1 to TRBJ2-7; 8 positions agree with TRBD1. J was trimmed by 7 bases and V by 5 bases; bases with no gene match: 10. This CDR3 contains 13 residues. In germline, CDR1 is DFQATT, CDR2 SNEGSKA (reference sequence). CDR3 amino acids: CSALGQGLWEQYV. In nucleotides, the CDR3 is TGCAGTGCTCTCGGACAGGGACTTTGGGAGCAGTACGTC.

This clonotype was seen a few times. V usage is TRBV29-1 and J usage is TRBJ1-5; D is perhaps TRBD1 (6 bases). The germline V gene encodes CDR1 SQVTM and CDR2 ANQGSEA. Trimming cost V 4 bases and J 0 bases, with 10 bases left between them. The length of the CDR3 is 14 residues. In DNA form, the CDR3 reads TGCAGCGTTGCCCAGGGGTATAGCAATCAGCCCCAGCATTTT. Translation: CSVAQGYSNQPQHF.

Only a few counts were recorded for this clonotype. This chain uses TRBV11-2 with TRBJ2-7, with TRBD2 matching 10 bases. The CDR3 spans 16 residues. In germline, CDR1 is SGHAT, CDR2 FQNNGV. Germline trimming cut 5 bases from V and 5 bases from J; bases unmatched to any gene: 12. The CDR3 region is CASSLEPGLAKNEQYF. CDR3 in DNA: TGTGCCAGCAGCCTCGAACCGGGACTAGCGAAGAACGAGCAGTACTTC.